This TCR beta chain is drawn from a study of cytomegalovirus exposure and HLA in healthy donors. This clone has more than one count but fewer than ten. What it binds is not known. The study did not record CMV serostatus for this donor. The J segment lost 6 bases and the V segment lost 5 bases, leaving 6 bases of the junction unmatched. There are 15 residues in the CDR3. The germline CDR1 and CDR2 sequences are SGHVS and FQNEAQ. PCR used 60 Vbeta primers and 13 Jbeta primers. Sequencing was performed with immunoSEQ multiplex PCR; in TCRdb, only in-frame clones are kept and a portion is missing. The top ten clones hold about 4.9% of a sample with some 130,000 clones, over 75% of them seen once. Study results and limitations: What was likely a sequencing artifact was a cluster of highly shared sequence variants.

This clonotype was obtained from a man younger than 45 in good health. The V and J genes are TRBV7-8 and TRBJ2-3; 12 bases line up with TRBD2. Sequencing was done on a sample of PBMCs. For the CDR3, the DNA is TGTGCCAGCAGCCGGACTAGCGGGACCTTGGATACGCAGTATTTT. Its protein is CASSRTSGTLDTQYF.